One and the same sample provided the 28 T cell receptor beta chains below, sequenced in a study of blood T cell repertoires in COVID-19. Profiling relied on immunoSEQ multiplex PCR, and the TCRdb table lists in-frame clones only, not all of them. The data contain about 49,000 clones, over 70% of them seen just once; the ten biggest clones take up around 2.2%. Sequencing was performed on peripheral blood. The receptor source for this set is a woman aged 80 or over with COVID-19, enrolled during active disease.

V is TRBV2 and J is TRBJ1-2; 7 bases are shared with TRBD1. This CDR3 has 12 amino acids. Germline V gene data show CDR1 as SNHLY and CDR2 as FYNNEI. J was trimmed by 8 bases and V by 3 bases; bases with no gene match: 3. The CDR3 spells CASSDQGGGYTF. The DNA of the CDR3 is TGTGCCAGCAGTGACCAGGGGGGCGGCTACACCTTC.

The rearrangement links TRBV7-2 to TRBJ2-7; 14 nucleotides align to TRBD2. Germline V gives CDR1 SGHTA, CDR2 FQGNSA. The ends lost 0 bases at V and 2 bases at J; junction bases unmatched: 3. The CDR3 consists of 17 residues. The CDR3 nucleotides read TGTGCCAGCAGCTTAGCGGGGACTAGCGGGAGTGCCTACGAGCAGTACTTC. This translates into CASSLAGTSGSAYEQYF.

The chain is built from TRBV5-1 and TRBJ2-7, with 8 bases matching TRBD2. This CDR3 spans 14 amino acids. With 2 bases clipped from V and 3 bases from J, the junction kept 4 bases outside the gene matches. CDR1 is SGHRS and CDR2 is YFSETQ in the germline V gene. Here the CDR3 reads CASSLAGALYEQYF. Written as DNA, the CDR3 is TGCGCCAGCAGCTTAGCGGGAGCCCTCTACGAGCAGTACTTC.

The rearrangement links TRBV2 to TRBJ2-3; the match to TRBD2 covers 8 bases. The CDR3 contains 20 residues. J lost 2 bases, V lost 3 bases, and 19 bases had no gene match. CDR1 is SNHLY, CDR2 FYNNEI, per germline. The CDR3 sequence is CASSDRAGRVTGYLTDTQYF. DNA for the CDR3: TGTGCCAGCAGTGACCGCGCCGGGAGGGTGACAGGTTATCTCACAGATACGCAGTATTTT.

V and J are TRBV30 and TRBJ2-3; 9 nucleotides align to TRBD1. This CDR3 contains 16 residues. With V trimmed by 0 bases and J by 2 bases, 6 bases remained unmatched. The germline V gene has CDR1 GTSNPN and CDR2 SVGIG (reference sequence). The CDR3 bases are TGTGCCTGGAGTGTCGCCGGGACAGGGTCCACAGATACGCAGTATTTT. It specifies CAWSVAGTGSTDTQYF.

The J gene is TRBJ2-5, the V gene TRBV5-1, with a weak D call TRBD2 (5 bases). Trimming took off 4 bases at V and 2 bases at J, with 9 bases between the two ends. Germline V gene data show CDR1 as SGHRS and CDR2 as YFSETQ. The CDR3 is made up of 13 amino acids. CDR3 sequence reads: CASSGIAQETQYF. DNA for the CDR3: TGCGCCAGCAGCGGGATAGCGCAAGAGACCCAGTACTTC.

This chain connects TRBV6-1 to TRBJ1-5; D ambiguous. V lost 3 bases, J lost 7 bases, and 10 bases lay in between. In germline, CDR1 is MNHNS, CDR2 SASEGT. This CDR3 has 13 residues. For the CDR3, the DNA is TGTGCCAGCAGTGACACCGACTTCCAGCCCCAGCATTTT. This sequence encodes CASSDTDFQPQHF.

J is TRBJ1-3 and V is TRBV3-1 (or the pseudogene TRBV3-2); D is unclear. The germline V gene encodes CDR1 LGHDT and CDR2 YNNKEL (reference sequence). This CDR3 contains 15 residues. Trimming cost V 1 base and J 4 bases, with 11 bases left between them. CDR3 DNA: TGTGCCAGCAGCCAAGGTCCCGGACTCGGAAACACCATATATTTT. Protein: CASSQGPGLGNTIYF.

V gene TRBV5-1 combines with J gene TRBJ2-3; no clear D. Per the germline V gene, CDR1 is SGHRS and CDR2 is YFSETQ. This CDR3 region has 14 residues. V lost 0 bases to trimming and J lost 2 bases, with 7 bases between them. The CDR3 nucleotides read TGCGCCAGCAGCTTGGGAACTCCCACAGATACGCAGTATTTT. It specifies CASSLGTPTDTQYF.

In its sample, this clone was seen a few times. V is TRBV7-9 and J is TRBJ1-3; no firm D call. V lost 5 bases and J 4 bases, leaving 15 bases between the germline ends. The CDR3 runs to 15 residues. Germline CDR1 reads SEHNR; CDR2 reads FQNEAQ (reference sequence). The CDR3 reads CASSLLENTGNTIYF. The DNA for the CDR3 is TGTGCCAGCAGCCTTCTCGAGAATACGGGAAACACCATATATTTT.

The chain is built from TRBV7-6 and TRBJ2-1, with 8 bases identical to TRBD1. J was trimmed by 7 bases and V by 5 bases; bases with no gene match: 10. The CDR3 sequence is 15 residues long. Germline CDR1 is SGHVS and CDR2 is FNYEAQ. CDR3 sequence reads: CASSDRGTGLNEQFF. As DNA, the CDR3 is TGTGCCAGCAGCGACCGGGGGACAGGCTTAAATGAGCAGTTCTTC. Supplemented by reference TRBV7-6 and TRBJ2-1, the full variable domain reads GAGVSQSPRYKVTKRGQDVALRCDPISGHVSLYWYRQALGQGPEFLTYFNYEAQQDKSGLPNDRFSAERPEGSISTLTIQRTEQRDSAMYRCASSDRGTGLNEQFFGPGTRLTVL.

The genes are TRBV18 and TRBJ1-6; 10 bases are a match to TRBD1. The V segment lost 4 bases and the J segment 9 bases; nucleotides outside the gene matches: 6. Germline-derived CDR1 and CDR2 are KGHSH and LQKENI. This CDR3 has 15 residues. CDR3 in DNA: TGTGCCAGCTCACGTCCGGGACAGGGGACTTCACCCCTCCACTTT. Translated: CASSRPGQGTSPLHF.

The sample holds one count of this clone. The V call is TRBV6-5, the J call TRBJ2-7; perhaps TRBD1 as D (6 bases). This CDR3 has 14 amino acids. Germline CDR1 MNHEY, CDR2 SVGAGI. Trimming took off 6 bases at V and 0 bases at J, with 12 bases between the two ends. The CDR3 nucleotides are TGTGCCAGCAGGAGGACAGTCCTCTCCTACGAGCAGTACTTC. It is translated as CASRRTVLSYEQYF.

The J gene is TRBJ1-2, the V gene TRBV27; 10 nucleotides match TRBD1. From germline, CDR1 is MNHEY and CDR2 SMNVEV (reference sequence). Trimming removed 6 bases from V and 8 bases from J; junction bases left unmatched: 9. This CDR3 contains 14 residues. CDR3 protein: CASRPTGGEMGYTF. The CDR3 DNA follows: TGTGCCAGCAGGCCGACAGGGGGCGAAATGGGCTACACCTTC.

This chain connects TRBV19 to TRBJ1-4, with 10 positions matching TRBD1. V lost 3 bases, J lost 3 bases, and 7 bases stayed unmatched. Per germline, CDR1 LNHDA and CDR2 SQIVND (reference sequence). This CDR3 has 17 residues. CDR3 residues: CASSITRTGGPNEKLFF. The CDR3, as DNA: TGTGCCAGTAGTATTACCAGGACAGGGGGGCCTAATGAAAAACTGTTTTTT.

This clone was detected only once. This chain joins TRBV9 and TRBJ2-5; TRBD1 matches 9 bases. J gave up 5 bases and V 3 bases, and 20 bases lay outside the gene matches. The germline V gene has CDR1 SGDLS and CDR2 YYNGEE. The CDR3 loop spans 19 amino acids. The CDR3 sequence is CASSGERRTGVFVSETQYF. The CDR3 nucleotides are TGTGCCAGCAGCGGTGAGAGGCGGACAGGGGTTTTCGTTTCGGAGACCCAGTACTTC.

The chain combines TRBV18 with TRBJ2-2, with 9 bases aligning to TRBD1. Germline trimming cut 3 bases from V and 10 bases from J; bases unmatched to any gene: 6. In germline, CDR1 is KGHSH, CDR2 LQKENI. The CDR3 is made up of 14 amino acids. Here the CDR3 DNA reads TGTGCCAGCTCACCTATGACAGGGGGTGTGGAGCTGTTTTTT. As protein: CASSPMTGGVELFF.

CDR3 sequence reads: CASTGGVGLGAYGYTF. The CDR3 DNA sequence: TGTGCCAGCACAGGAGGGGTGGGGTTAGGGGCCTATGGCTACACCTTC. The chain uses TRBV7-2 and TRBJ1-2; tentatively, D is TRBD1 (5 bases). CDR1 and CDR2 from the germline V gene are SGHTA and FQGNSA. With 7 bases removed from V and 4 bases from J, the gap between germline ends came to 22 bases. CDR3 size: 16 residues.

This chain joins TRBV24-1 and TRBJ2-7, with TRBD1 matching 8 bases. Germline V CDR1 and CDR2: KGHDR, SFDVKD. Trimming took 4 bases from V and 3 from J; bases not matched to a gene: 7. There are 15 residues in the CDR3. Written as DNA, the CDR3 is TGTGCCACCAGTGAGACCGGGACAGGTGTCTACGAGCAGTACTTC. Translation gives CATSETGTGVYEQYF.

V and J are TRBV5-1 and TRBJ1-4, with D uncertain. Germline V lookup: CDR1 SGHRS, CDR2 YFSETQ. The V gene lost 6 bases and the J gene lost 2 bases, with 14 bases spanning the gap. The CDR3 sequence is 15 residues long. The CDR3 DNA reads TGCGCCAGCAAGGATTCGGCGGAGACTAATGAAAAACTGTTTTTT. This sequence encodes CASKDSAETNEKLFF.

Comment on this clone: This same CDR3 is encoded by further DNA sequences in the sample. The chain recombines TRBV7-8 with TRBJ1-2; unclear D gene. Trimming took 5 bases from V and 8 from J, leaving 9 bases between them. This CDR3 is 11 amino acids long. Germline CDR1 and CDR2: SGHVS and FQNEAQ. The CDR3 sequence: CASSLARGYTF. CDR3 in DNA: TGTGCCAGCAGCCTCGCGAGAGGCTACACCTTC.

This chain links TRBV19 with TRBJ2-5; TRBD1 matches 7 bases. Trimming removed 6 bases from V and 3 bases from J; junction bases left unmatched: 10. The V gene's germline CDR1 is LNHDA and CDR2 SQIVND (reference sequence). The CDR3 runs 15 residues. The chain's CDR3 is CASRRTGPSEETQYF. DNA of the CDR3: TGTGCCAGTAGGCGGACAGGACCCTCGGAAGAGACCCAGTACTTC.

The rearrangement uses TRBV1 and TRBJ2-3; TRBD2 is the table's D call, not checked against the DNA. TRBV1 is listed as a pseudogene. The CDR3 totals 14 residues. The CDR3, as DNA: TGCACCAGCAGCCCCTGCGAGGGCACAGATACGCAGTATTTT. This translates into CTSSPCEGTDTQYF.

The sample holds a few counts of this clone. V is TRBV7-9 and J is TRBJ1-3; possibly TRBD1 for D (6 bases). Looked up from germline, CDR1 is SEHNR and CDR2 is FQNEAQ (reference sequence). CDR3 size: 15 residues. V lost 0 bases and J lost 3, with 9 bases in between. CDR3 residues: CASSLATGGGNTIYF. CDR3 DNA sequence: TGTGCCAGCAGCTTAGCGACAGGAGGTGGAAACACCATATATTTT.

This clone was picked up a small number of times. V gene TRBV6-4 combines with J gene TRBJ2-3; a weak D match, TRBD1 (5 bases). The CDR3 loop spans 13 amino acids. Per germline, CDR1 MRHNA and CDR2 SNTAGT. Trimming removed 0 bases from V and 8 bases from J, with 9 bases in between. The CDR3 DNA is TGTGCCAGCAGTGACTCGAATCAGGGTACGCAGTATTTT. Encoded protein: CASSDSNQGTQYF.

The chain recombines TRBV3-1 (or the pseudogene TRBV3-2) with TRBJ2-1, with 7 positions matching TRBD1. Germline CDR1 and CDR2: LGHDT and YNNKEL (reference sequence). Trimming cost V 5 bases and J 0 bases; bases outside gene matches: 7. The CDR3 runs to 16 residues. DNA for the CDR3: TGTGCCAGCAGCTCCTCCGGGACAGCCTCCTACAATGAGCAGTTCTTC. It is translated as CASSSSGTASYNEQFF.

J is TRBJ2-2 and V is TRBV5-1, with D hard to call. The V end lost 1 base, the J end lost 1 base, and 11 bases lay between the germline ends. CDR3 size: 16 residues. Germline CDR1 is SGHRS and CDR2 is YFSETQ. Written as DNA, the CDR3 is TGCGCCAGCAGCTTGTGGGCACTCATGAACACCGGGGAGCTGTTTTTT. It is translated as CASSLWALMNTGELFF. The whole variable domain, remainder taken from reference TRBV5-1 and TRBJ2-2, is KAGVTQTPRYLIKTRGQQVTLSCSPISGHRSVSWYQQTPGQGLQFLFEYFSETQRNKGNFPGRFSGRQFSNSRSEMNVSTLELGDSALYLCASSLWALMNTGELFFGEGSRLTVL.

This clone appeared a few times. The J gene is TRBJ1-1, the V gene TRBV11-2; possible D gene TRBD1, 5 bases. This CDR3 has 15 residues. Germline CDR1 SGHAT, CDR2 FQNNGV. V was trimmed by 5 bases and J by 8 bases, leaving 21 bases between them. DNA for the CDR3: TGTGCCAGCAGCATGTCTGTGTTAAGGGGCGGCGAAGCTTTCTTT. Translation gives CASSMSVLRGGEAFF.